These 16 T cell receptor beta chains were all obtained from the same sample, sequenced in a study of blood T cell repertoires in COVID-19 (dated by TCRdb to 2018 to 2020). The library relied on the immunoSEQ multiplex PCR assay. As stored in TCRdb, this immuneACCESS dataset retains in-frame rearrangements with V and J assigned. A fraction of the clones does not appear; measured against another copy, unresolved V genes explain less than half of the discrepancy, and the remainder lacks a known reason. In all, the sample holds around 140,000 clones, and around 81% of those were seen once. The ten most abundant clones make up over 7.5% of the sample. The specimen was peripheral blood. These receptor sequences come from an older woman with active or convalescent COVID-19.

The chain uses TRBV18 and TRBJ1-4; TRBD1 matches 9 bases. V shed 4 bases, J shed 7 bases, and the junction held 7 bases outside the gene matches. The CDR3 loop spans 15 amino acids. The germline V gene has CDR1 KGHSH and CDR2 LQKENI. The CDR3 coding sequence is TGTGCCAGCTCACAAACGGGGACAGGGAGTGAAAAACTGTTTTTT. It encodes CASSQTGTGSEKLFF.

This clone showed up just once. A read error may account for a junction end that differs from germline. The genes are TRBV19 and TRBJ2-7, with a tentative D call TRBD1 (6 bases). Per germline, CDR1 LNHDA and CDR2 SQIVND (reference sequence). The CDR3 contains 13 residues. CDR3: CASSRDISYGQYF. CDR3 sequence (DNA): TGTGCCAGTAGTAGGGACATCTCCTACGGGCAGTACTTC.

This rearrangement joins TRBV2 to TRBJ1-1, with a weak D call TRBD1 (5 bases). Germline CDR1 SNHLY, CDR2 FYNNEI. The CDR3 sequence is 17 residues long. V lost 4 bases to trimming and J lost 0 bases, with 18 bases between them. CDR3 in DNA: TGTGCCAGCAGTGGTAACGTGATGGGGCTTATGAACACTGAAGCTTTCTTT. This gives the protein CASSGNVMGLMNTEAFF. The full variable domain, its missing parts supplied by reference TRBV2 and TRBJ1-1, is EPEVTQTPSHQVTQMGQEVILRCVPISNHLYFYWYRQILGQKVEFLVSFYNNEISEKSEIFDDQFSVERPDGSNFTLKIRSTKLEDSAMYFCASSGNVMGLMNTEAFFGQGTRLTVV.

The CDR3 reads CASSPDPTSTDTQYF. In DNA, the CDR3 is TGTGCCAGCAGCCCAGACCCTACTAGCACAGATACGCAGTATTTT. The chain combines TRBV4-2 with TRBJ2-3, with D unresolved. V lost 4 bases and J lost 0, with 11 bases in between. The CDR3 runs to 15 residues. The V gene's germline CDR1 is LGHNA and CDR2 YNFKEQ.

The chain joins TRBV7-9 to TRBJ2-1, with 11 bases matching TRBD2. CDR3 length: 17 amino acids. Germline-derived CDR1 and CDR2 are SEHNR and FQNEAQ (reference sequence). Trimming removed 1 base from V and 4 bases from J; junction bases left unmatched: 6. The CDR3: CASSLGGGLAGYNEQFF. As DNA, the CDR3 is TGTGCCAGCAGCTTAGGGGGCGGACTAGCGGGTTACAATGAGCAGTTCTTC.

The chain joins TRBV7-8 to TRBJ2-1; D is perhaps TRBD2 (6 bases). Trimming took off 0 bases at V and 0 bases at J, with 9 bases between the two ends. The CDR3 runs to 16 residues. From germline, CDR1 is SGHVS and CDR2 FQNEAQ. The chain's CDR3 is CASSLAPGSSYNEQFF. The CDR3, as DNA: TGTGCCAGCAGCTTAGCGCCCGGGAGCTCCTACAATGAGCAGTTCTTC.

CDR3 region: CASSKGTAGDTEAFF. In DNA form, the CDR3 reads TGTGCCAGCTCGAAGGGGACAGCAGGGGACACTGAAGCTTTCTTT. The V and J genes are TRBV18 and TRBJ1-1; 7 bases agree with TRBD1. Germline V CDR1 and CDR2: KGHSH, LQKENI. Germline trimming cut 6 bases from V and 3 bases from J; bases unmatched to any gene: 10. CDR3 size: 15 residues.

The chain combines TRBV27 with TRBJ2-3; no definite D call. The CDR3 consists of 14 residues. The ends were cut back, 4 bases at V and 3 bases at J, with 11 bases in the middle. In germline, CDR1 is MNHEY, CDR2 SMNVEV (reference sequence). The CDR3 loop reads CASSSRDSTDTQYF. CDR3 bases: TGTGCCAGCAGTTCGAGAGACTCGACAGATACGCAGTATTTT.

The chain is built from TRBV6-5 and TRBJ1-2; D is perhaps TRBD1 (5 bases). From germline, CDR1 is MNHEY and CDR2 SVGAGI. V lost 2 bases and J lost 1, with 14 bases in between. The CDR3 loop spans 16 amino acids. Here the CDR3 reads CASSYRGPDLNYGYTF. The CDR3 DNA follows: TGTGCCAGCAGTTACAGGGGTCCGGACCTTAACTATGGCTACACCTTC.

This chain links TRBV9 with TRBJ1-4; D gene uncertain. The CDR3 length is 14 residues. V was pared by 3 bases and J by 8 bases, with 14 bases between. CDR1 and CDR2 (germline): SGDLS, YYNGEE. CDR3 bases: TGTGCCAGCAGCGAGAGGGCTCAGAGGGAAAAACTGTTTTTT. Residues: CASSERAQREKLFF.

This clone was detected a few times. This chain uses TRBV3-1 (or the pseudogene TRBV3-2) with TRBJ2-1; TRBD2 might be the D (6 bases). The germline CDR1 and CDR2 sequences are LGHDT and YNNKEL (reference sequence). The CDR3 is made up of 15 amino acids. The ends were cut back, 5 bases at V and 2 bases at J, with 13 bases in the middle. DNA of the CDR3: TGTGCCAGCAGCTTCCCGGGACTCGCCTACAATGAGCAGTTCTTC. As protein: CASSFPGLAYNEQFF.

J is TRBJ2-2 and V is TRBV10-3, with D maybe TRBD2 (6 bases). This CDR3 has 13 residues. Germline V gene data show CDR1 as ENHRY and CDR2 as SYGVKD. V was pared by 5 bases and J by 5 bases, with 9 bases between. CDR3 bases: TGTGCCATCAGTTGGGGGGAGACCGGGGAGCTGTTTTTT. Its protein is CAISWGETGELFF.

This chain uses TRBV6-5 with TRBJ1-1; 7 bases line up with TRBD1. Per germline, CDR1 MNHEY and CDR2 SVGAGI. The CDR3 sequence is 12 residues long. J was trimmed by 5 bases and V by 11 bases; bases with no gene match: 8. The CDR3 protein is CAASRQGTEAFF. The CDR3 DNA sequence: TGTGCCGCCTCCCGACAGGGTACTGAAGCTTTCTTT.

The rearrangement joins TRBV19 to TRBJ1-2, with TRBD1 identical over 9 bases. This CDR3 has 13 amino acids. Germline-derived CDR1 and CDR2 are LNHDA and SQIVND (reference sequence). V was clipped by 6 bases and J by 7 bases; unmatched bases: 6. The CDR3 DNA reads as TGTGCCAGTAGCCGGGACAGGGAGGCTGGCTACACCTTC. Its translation: CASSRDREAGYTF.

This rearrangement joins TRBV11-3 to TRBJ2-1; 9 positions agree with TRBD1. Trimming removed 1 base from V and 0 bases from J; junction bases left unmatched: 7. There are 18 residues in the CDR3. Germline CDR1 SGHNT, CDR2 YENEEA. CDR3 DNA sequence: TGTGCCAGCAGCTTAGTTGGGGACAGGGTCAGCTCCTACAATGAGCAGTTCTTC. Translated: CASSLVGDRVSSYNEQFF.

For this clone: Other nucleotide sequences in the sample specify the same CDR3. The V gene is TRBV19, the J gene TRBJ1-2, with 7 positions matching TRBD1. The CDR3 runs 13 residues. Germline lookup yields CDR1 LNHDA and CDR2 SQIVND (reference sequence). J gave up 3 bases and V 3 bases, and 1 base lay outside the gene matches. This chain's CDR3 is CASSITGDYGYTF. The CDR3, as DNA: TGTGCCAGTAGTATTACAGGGGACTATGGCTACACCTTC.